Detailed here is one TCR beta chain. Its antigen is as yet unknown. It was across several immunoSEQ plates that each subset's genomic DNA was evenly split. Assay used: immunoSEQ multiplex PCR; TCRdb lists only in-frame clones, some missing. The repertoire consists of 1.5 million to 2.5 million clones, with approximately 94% occurring once and the leading ten covering more than 0.95%. These data are taken from a study of shared clonotypes between healthy human individuals. Study-level findings and limits: It was the non-shared clonotypes that had lower generation probabilities than clonotypes shared by all four donors. In general, naive subsets displayed greater estimated richness than memory subsets did.

Germline values: CDR1 SGHRS, CDR2 YFSETQ. Trimming took off 0 bases at V and 7 bases at J, with 14 bases between the two ends. The CDR3 consists of 14 residues. CD8 cells regarded as naive lacked CD45RO, were positively chosen for CCR7, and omitted terminally differentiated effector memory CD45RA+ cells. Specimen: naive CD8+ T cells sorted from blood. The source is a man younger than 35 in good health. The J gene is TRBJ2-7, the V gene TRBV5-1, with D perhaps TRBD2 (6 bases). The CDR3 spells CASSLVPEAGEQYF. CDR3 DNA: TGCGCCAGCAGCTTGGTTCCGGAGGCGGGAGAGCAGTACTTC.